Following are 30 T cell receptor beta chains from one sample sequenced in a study of T cells expressing NK-cell markers (dated by TCRdb to between 2020 and 2021). Library preparation used 5' RACE. Sequencing was carried out with an Illumina HiSeq 2000. TCRdb reprocessed the reads and lists each CDR3 protein sequence as a single entry, with no DNA. This specimen's table enumerates about 260,000 distinct CDR3 sequences. The top ten constitute 4% to 5% of the sample. Sequencing input: blood T cells: a sorted CD56 or NKG2C T cell subset, CD4+ or CD8+ T cells, or bulk PBMC T cells (not recorded which). The receptors stem from a woman between 18 and 70 years old in good health.

This rearrangement joins TRBV12-3 or TRBV12-4 to TRBJ1-2; TCRdb proposes TRBD1, but this gene call is untestable without DNA. The CDR3 is made up of 13 amino acids. CDR3: CASSLPPTQGYTF.

The chain is built from TRBV6-1 and TRBJ2-1. The CDR3 is 15 residues long. The germline V gene has CDR1 MNHNS and CDR2 SASEGT. CDR3 residues: CASSMSGSSYNEQFF.

The J gene is TRBJ2-7, the V gene TRBV19; as DNA is missing, the TRBD1 call by TCRdb cannot be tested. The CDR3 loop spans 15 amino acids. The germline gives CDR1 LNHDA, CDR2 SQIVND (reference sequence). The CDR3 here is CASTAGNSASYEQYF.

This chain links TRBV25-1 with TRBJ2-3; there is no DNA to check the TCRdb D call of TRBD2. The CDR3 totals 17 residues. Germline lookup yields CDR1 MGHDK and CDR2 SYGVNS. The CDR3 here is CASSELGGALSTDTQYF. Full variable domain (missing parts from reference TRBV25-1 and TRBJ2-3): EADIYQTPRYLVIGTGKKITLECSQTMGHDKMYWYQQDPGMELHLIHYSYGVNSTEKGDLSSESTVSRIRTEHFPLTLESARPSHTSQYLCASSELGGALSTDTQYFGPGTRLTVL.

The chain recombines TRBV27 with TRBJ1-5; there is no DNA to check the TCRdb D call of TRBD1. The CDR3 length is 15 residues. In germline, CDR1 is MNHEY, CDR2 SMNVEV (reference sequence). The CDR3 here is CASSLNRQGGQPQHF.

This chain joins TRBV2 and TRBJ1-5; there is no DNA to check the TCRdb D call of TRBD1. The CDR3 sequence is 12 residues long. Germline V gene lookup returns CDR1 SNHLY and CDR2 FYNNEI. The CDR3 region is CASTGDDQPQHF.

The genes are TRBV20-1 and TRBJ1-2. CDR3 size: 14 residues. The germline CDR1 and CDR2 sequences are DFQATT and SNEGSKA (reference sequence). The CDR3 region is CSAREGLGNYGYTF.

The CDR3 protein is CSARALAGGPSGELFF. The chain has TRBV20-1 and TRBJ2-2; the D call from TCRdb, TRBD2, cannot be confirmed without DNA. The CDR3 extends over 16 amino acids. The germline gives CDR1 DFQATT, CDR2 SNEGSKA (reference sequence).

The chain combines TRBV5-1 with TRBJ2-2. Germline V gene data show CDR1 as SGHRS and CDR2 as YFSETQ. The CDR3 contains 14 residues. CDR3 residues: CASTVGVNTGELFF.

The rearrangement links TRBV7-2 to TRBJ2-1; TCRdb picks TRBD2, but there is no DNA to check that call. Germline V gene lookup returns CDR1 SGHTA and CDR2 FQGNSA. The CDR3 has 16 residues. The chain's CDR3 is CASSRRLAGDNNEQFF.

V gene TRBV7-2 combines with J gene TRBJ2-1. Germline assignment: CDR1 SGHTA and CDR2 FQGNSA. The CDR3 has 13 residues. Here the CDR3 reads CASDWSSYNEQFF.

The chain employs TRBV5-1 and TRBJ2-6; TCRdb reports TRBD1, a call that lacks DNA to check it against. CDR3 length: 15 amino acids. CDR1 and CDR2 from the germline V gene are SGHRS and YFSETQ. CDR3 in amino acids: CASSTEGAGANVLTF.

The J gene is TRBJ2-3, the V gene TRBV27. Germline CDR1 and CDR2: MNHEY and SMNVEV (reference sequence). CDR3 length: 14 amino acids. The CDR3 loop reads CASSLSAGTDTQYF.

This rearrangement joins TRBV10-3 to TRBJ1-1. Germline V gene sequence: CDR1 ENHRY, CDR2 SYGVKD. This CDR3 has 16 residues. The CDR3 loop reads CAISERTGTLGTEAFF.

This chain connects TRBV5-5 to TRBJ2-1; TCRdb lists TRBD2, though no DNA is available to test this call. CDR3 length: 16 amino acids. Germline V gives CDR1 SGHKS, CDR2 YYEKEE (reference sequence). The CDR3 here is CASSAQAGASVTEQFF.

The V gene is TRBV4-1, the J gene TRBJ1-1; the TCRdb D gene call, TRBD1, has no DNA to confirm it. The CDR3 length is 18 residues. Germline V lookup: CDR1 MGHRA, CDR2 YSYEKL. CDR3 sequence: CASSQDPEQGPLDTEAFF.

This chain joins TRBV29-1 and TRBJ1-3; TCRdb gives TRBD1 as the D gene, but with no DNA this cannot be confirmed. The CDR3 totals 11 residues. Germline assignment: CDR1 SQVTM and CDR2 ANQGSEA. The CDR3 spells CSVGDRGPIYF.

The chain employs TRBV14 and TRBJ2-6. The germline CDR1 and CDR2 sequences are SGHDN and FVKESK. The CDR3 totals 14 residues. CDR3 loop: CASSQQSGANVLTF. Full variable domain (remainder filled in from reference TRBV14 and TRBJ2-6): EAGVTQFPSHSVIEKGQTVTLRCDPISGHDNLYWYRRVMGKEIKFLLHFVKESKQDESGMPNNRFLAERTGGTYSTLKVQPAELEDSGVYFCASSQQSGANVLTFGAGSRLTVL.

The chain has TRBV12-3 or TRBV12-4 and TRBJ1-1; TCRdb's assignment of TRBD1 cannot be checked, as there is no DNA. The CDR3 is made up of 16 amino acids. CDR3 amino acids: CASREQGAGKNTEAFF.

The rearrangement links TRBV6-1 to TRBJ2-2; TCRdb indicates TRBD1, and absent DNA this call remains unverified. The CDR3 extends over 15 amino acids. The V gene's germline CDR1 is MNHNS and CDR2 SASEGT. The CDR3 here is CASRRGQLNTGELFF.

The CDR3 protein is CAISDSGLAGGPDTQYF. The genes are TRBV10-3 and TRBJ2-3; TCRdb picks TRBD2, but there is no DNA to check that call. The CDR3 contains 17 residues. Germline CDR1 and CDR2: ENHRY and SYGVKD.

The J gene is TRBJ1-1, the V gene TRBV12-3 or TRBV12-4. CDR3 length equals 12 residues. The chain's CDR3 is CASSQENTEAFF.

V is TRBV29-1 and J is TRBJ2-7; absent DNA, TCRdb's TRBD1 call cannot be checked. Per the germline V gene, CDR1 is SQVTM and CDR2 is ANQGSEA. This CDR3 spans 13 amino acids. CDR3 in amino acids: CSVIRSPEDEQYF.

The chain joins TRBV12-3 or TRBV12-4 to TRBJ1-5; the TCRdb call, TRBD1, lacks DNA for checking. This CDR3 region has 12 residues. CDR3: CASSGGVQPQHF.

The genes are TRBV5-1 and TRBJ2-7; without DNA, the TCRdb call of TRBD1 cannot be checked. Germline-derived CDR1 and CDR2 are SGHRS and YFSETQ. The CDR3 has 16 residues. This CDR3 reads CASSLAAGQGSYEQYF. Variable domain in full (rest from reference TRBV5-1 and TRBJ2-7): KAGVTQTPRYLIKTRGQQVTLSCSPISGHRSVSWYQQTPGQGLQFLFEYFSETQRNKGNFPGRFSGRQFSNSRSEMNVSTLELGDSALYLCASSLAAGQGSYEQYFGPGTRLTVT.

The chain is built from TRBV20-1 and TRBJ2-1; the D call of TRBD2 rests on TCRdb alone, since no DNA is present to check it. The CDR3 consists of 16 residues. The germline V gene has CDR1 DFQATT and CDR2 SNEGSKA (reference sequence). CDR3 residues: CSARGLAGTSYNEQFF.

The V gene is TRBV7-2, the J gene TRBJ2-1; as DNA is missing, the TRBD1 call by TCRdb cannot be tested. Germline V gives CDR1 SGHTA, CDR2 FQGNSA. The CDR3 sequence is 14 residues long. The CDR3: CASSLAGHSNEQFF.

The CDR3 sequence: CASSAVAGGSTDTQYF. V and J are TRBV9 and TRBJ2-3; checking the TCRdb D call of TRBD2 is not possible without DNA. This CDR3 comprises 16 residues. In germline, CDR1 is SGDLS, CDR2 YYNGEE. Full variable domain (missing parts from reference TRBV9 and TRBJ2-3): DSGVTQTPKHLITATGQRVTLRCSPRSGDLSVYWYQQSLDQGLQFLIQYYNGEERAKGNILERFSAQQFPDLHSELNLSSLELGDSALYFCASSAVAGGSTDTQYFGPGTRLTVL.

V gene TRBV7-2 combines with J gene TRBJ2-3. CDR1 is SGHTA and CDR2 is FQGNSA in the germline V gene. The CDR3 length is 12 residues. The CDR3 here is CASSNFTDTQYF. The full variable domain, in which reference TRBV7-2 and TRBJ2-3 provide the parts outside the CDR3, is GAGVSQSPSNKVTEKGKDVELRCDPISGHTALYWYRQSLGQGLEFLIYFQGNSAPDKSGLPSDRFSAERTGGSVSTLTIQRTQQEDSAVYLCASSNFTDTQYFGPGTRLTVL.

The chain joins TRBV11-2 to TRBJ2-2. Per the germline V gene, CDR1 is SGHAT and CDR2 is FQNNGV. The CDR3 totals 13 residues. The CDR3 spells CASSLGVPGELFF.